A single sample is the source of the 29 T cell receptor beta chains below, sequenced in a study of shared clonotypes between healthy human individuals. Repertoires were generated with immunoSEQ multiplex PCR, while TCRdb's copy carries only in-frame clones and drops some. The table lists approximately 2.4 million clones, approximately 96% of them singletons. The sequencing input was naive CD4+ T cells sorted from blood. The subset here: CD45RA+ positively selected. These receptors were collected from a man between 18 and 29 years old in good health.

This chain uses TRBV11-2 with TRBJ2-3; D is uncertain. Looked up from germline, CDR1 is SGHAT and CDR2 is FQNNGV. V was cut by 5 bases and J by 0 bases, with 9 bases left in between. This CDR3 comprises 14 residues. The CDR3 DNA sequence: TGTGCCAGCAGCGTGGCTCGTAGCACAGATACGCAGTATTTT. Residues: CASSVARSTDTQYF.

V is TRBV5-1 and J is TRBJ2-5; perhaps D is TRBD1 or TRBD2 (5 bases each). The germline gives CDR1 SGHRS, CDR2 YFSETQ. This CDR3 contains 15 residues. V dropped 2 bases and J dropped 2 bases, with 13 bases sitting between them. CDR3 residues: CASSFPGRAQETQYF. The CDR3 DNA reads as TGCGCCAGCAGCTTTCCGGGACGGGCGCAAGAGACCCAGTACTTC. Supplemented by reference TRBV5-1 and TRBJ2-5, the full variable domain reads KAGVTQTPRYLIKTRGQQVTLSCSPISGHRSVSWYQQTPGQGLQFLFEYFSETQRNKGNFPGRFSGRQFSNSRSEMNVSTLELGDSALYLCASSFPGRAQETQYFGPGTRLLVL.

The V call is TRBV28, the J call TRBJ1-1; 7 bases align to TRBD1. The CDR3 extends over 13 amino acids. J gave up 0 bases and V 5 bases, and 0 bases lay outside the gene matches. Germline CDR1 and CDR2: MDHEN and SYDVKM. The CDR3 region is CASSTGVNTEAFF. In DNA, the CDR3 is TGTGCCAGCAGTACAGGGGTGAACACTGAAGCTTTCTTT.

V usage is TRBV6-5 and J usage is TRBJ1-1; D uncertain. There are 13 residues in the CDR3. V lost 6 bases to trimming and J lost 1 base, with 9 bases between them. Germline V lookup: CDR1 MNHEY, CDR2 SVGAGI. This CDR3 is CASRGSGNTEAFF. As DNA, the CDR3 is TGTGCCAGCAGAGGGTCGGGGAACACTGAAGCTTTCTTT.

This clone was observed a single time. The V call is TRBV5-1, the J call TRBJ1-1, with D unresolved. The CDR3 runs to 15 residues. Germline values: CDR1 SGHRS, CDR2 YFSETQ. With 0 bases removed from V and 2 bases from J, the gap between germline ends came to 11 bases. CDR3 in amino acids: CASSLAEAANTEAFF. In DNA form, the CDR3 reads TGCGCCAGCAGCTTGGCCGAAGCGGCAAACACTGAAGCTTTCTTT.

The gene calls are TRBV30 and TRBJ1-2; tentative D call: TRBD1 (6 bases). Deletions cut 3 bases from V and 4 bases from J, with 15 bases between. CDR3 length: 14 amino acids. Germline V gene sequence: CDR1 GTSNPN, CDR2 SVGIG (reference sequence). This CDR3 reads CAWRKWGGGYGYTF. The CDR3 DNA reads TGTGCCTGGAGAAAATGGGGGGGCGGCTATGGCTACACCTTC.

Comments on this clone: Different DNA sequences within this sample yield the same CDR3. V is TRBV20-1 and J is TRBJ2-7; D gene ambiguous. The CDR3 contains 11 residues. Germline values: CDR1 DFQATT, CDR2 SNEGSKA (reference sequence). V was shortened by 4 bases and J by 0 bases, with 4 bases between the two germline ends. The CDR3 DNA follows: TGCAGTGCTATAAGCTCCTACGAGCAGTACTTC. The encoded protein is CSAISSYEQYF.

About this clone: The sample carries other DNA sequences with the same CDR3. V gene TRBV7-2 combines with J gene TRBJ2-7; D remains ambiguous. The CDR3 is 13 residues long. The ends were cut back, 2 bases at V and 2 bases at J, with 7 bases in the middle. In germline, CDR1 is SGHTA, CDR2 FQGNSA. CDR3 residues: CASSLTPTYEQYF. CDR3 nucleotides: TGTGCCAGCAGCTTAACTCCCACCTACGAGCAGTACTTC.

This clone was picked up one time. In DNA, the CDR3 is TGTGCCAGCAGCATCTCTGGGACAGTGGTTTGGAAAGCTTTCTTT. Protein product: CASSISGTVVWKAFF. The chain uses TRBV11-2 and TRBJ1-1, with 7 bases identical to TRBD1. The CDR3 sequence is 15 residues long. The germline CDR1 and CDR2 sequences are SGHAT and FQNNGV. The junction had 15 bases not matched to a gene; V was cut back by 5 bases and J by 9 bases.

This chain's CDR3 is CASSLDGRSSSEQYF. The CDR3 region has the DNA TGTGCCAGCAGCTTAGACGGCAGGTCCAGCTCCGAGCAGTACTTC. The chain carries TRBV11-2 and TRBJ2-7, with D uncertain. The CDR3 runs to 15 residues. The V and J ends lost 0 bases and 6 bases respectively, with 15 bases between them. CDR1 SGHAT and CDR2 FQNNGV come from the germline V gene.

This clone was seen once. V gene TRBV1 combines with J gene TRBJ2-3; the D call of TRBD2 is as the table states it, not checked on the DNA. TRBV1 is listed as a pseudogene. The CDR3 is 17 residues long. DNA for the CDR3: TGCACCAGCAGCCACTATATAAGCGGGGGGCACACAGATACGCAGTATTTT. Amino acid sequence: CTSSHYISGGHTDTQYF.

The V gene is TRBV7-9, the J gene TRBJ1-4; D is possibly TRBD1 (5 bases). Between the trimmed V and J ends, which lost 1 base and 15 bases, there was a span of 15 bases. Germline values: CDR1 SEHNR, CDR2 FQNEAQ (reference sequence). The CDR3 spans 13 residues. CDR3 region: CASSLEGQGALFF. CDR3 nucleotide sequence: TGTGCCAGCAGCTTAGAGGGCCAGGGTGCATTGTTTTTT.

This clone was recorded once. The chain joins TRBV7-2 to TRBJ2-3; D unresolved. Between the trimmed V and J ends, which lost 3 bases and 2 bases, there was a span of 12 bases. Germline values: CDR1 SGHTA, CDR2 FQGNSA. CDR3 length: 15 residues. CDR3 protein: CASSFRQRDTDTQYF. DNA of the CDR3: TGTGCCAGCAGCTTCCGACAACGCGACACAGATACGCAGTATTTT.

The chain links TRBV7-2 to TRBJ1-1, with D hard to call. The CDR3 extends over 12 amino acids. Deletions cut 8 bases from V and 0 bases from J, with 7 bases between. CDR1 and CDR2 (germline): SGHTA, FQGNSA. The CDR3 spells CASRLMNTEAFF. The CDR3 coding sequence is TGTGCCAGCCGACTGATGAACACTGAAGCTTTCTTT.

The sample holds one count of this clone. The V gene is TRBV7-2, the J gene TRBJ1-3; D remains ambiguous. In germline, CDR1 is SGHTA, CDR2 FQGNSA. This CDR3 has 16 residues. Trimming removed 5 bases from V and 0 bases from J, with 14 bases in between. CDR3 in DNA: TGTGCCAGCAGCCTTGGAGGAGGAAGCTCTGGAAACACCATATATTTT. It is translated as CASSLGGGSSGNTIYF.

The V call is TRBV9, the J call TRBJ2-7; 7 bases line up with TRBD1. With V trimmed by 0 bases and J by 4 bases, 7 bases remained unmatched. This CDR3 has 15 amino acids. CDR1 is SGDLS and CDR2 is YYNGEE in the germline V gene. CDR3 in amino acids: CASSVAGRGNYEQYF. The CDR3 DNA sequence: TGTGCCAGCAGCGTAGCCGGCAGGGGGAATTACGAGCAGTACTTC. The full variable domain, with the rest looked up from reference TRBV9 and TRBJ2-7, is DSGVTQTPKHLITATGQRVTLRCSPRSGDLSVYWYQQSLDQGLQFLIQYYNGEERAKGNILERFSAQQFPDLHSELNLSSLELGDSALYFCASSVAGRGNYEQYFGPGTRLTVT.

Details on this clone: A junction boundary mismatches the germline segment, possibly from a read error. The rearrangement joins TRBV9 to TRBJ2-3; D unclear. Looked up from germline, CDR1 is SGDLS and CDR2 is YYNGEE. The CDR3 consists of 13 residues. The CDR3 sequence is CASSVMDGSHLFF. DNA of the CDR3: TGTGCCAGCAGCGTGATGGACGGGTCCCATTTATTTTTT.

The V call is TRBV6-4, the J call TRBJ1-6, with TRBD1 as a possible D gene (6 bases). V lost 6 bases and J 10 bases, leaving 13 bases between the germline ends. CDR1 MRHNA and CDR2 SNTAGT come from the germline V gene. The CDR3 totals 13 residues. CDR3: CASRDTGKSPLHF. CDR3 sequence (DNA): TGTGCCAGCAGGGACACAGGGAAATCACCCCTCCACTTT.

The chain has TRBV9 and TRBJ2-3; D is possibly TRBD2 (6 bases). The V end was cut by 4 bases, the J end by 3 bases, with 12 bases between. The germline gives CDR1 SGDLS, CDR2 YYNGEE. CDR3 length: 14 residues. CDR3 in amino acids: CASSRAGWTDTQYF. The CDR3 nucleotides read TGTGCCAGCAGCAGGGCGGGATGGACAGATACGCAGTATTTT.

This clone was counted a few times. J is TRBJ1-2 and V is TRBV20-1; D gene unclear. CDR3 length equals 9 residues. Trimming left V 6 bases short and J 8 bases short, with 7 bases between. Germline V lookup: CDR1 DFQATT, CDR2 SNEGSKA (reference sequence). In DNA, the CDR3 is TGCAGTGCCCCTAGAGGCTACACCTTC. Translation: CSAPRGYTF.

The V call is TRBV6-5, the J call TRBJ1-1, with 9 bases lining up with TRBD1. Per germline, CDR1 MNHEY and CDR2 SVGAGI. This CDR3 region has 15 residues. The J segment lost 0 bases and the V segment lost 6 bases, leaving 5 bases of the junction unmatched. CDR3 loop: CASRSTGGLNTEAFF. As DNA, the CDR3 is TGTGCCAGCAGGTCGACAGGGGGGCTGAACACTGAAGCTTTCTTT.

This chain joins TRBV2 and TRBJ1-1, with D possibly matching TRBD1 (5 bases). The germline CDR1 and CDR2 sequences are SNHLY and FYNNEI. Trimming took off 3 bases at V and 3 bases at J, with 11 bases between the two ends. The CDR3 is 14 amino acids. Here the CDR3 reads CASSDLGEDTEAFF. CDR3 DNA: TGTGCCAGCAGTGACCTAGGGGAGGACACTGAAGCTTTCTTT.

This clone has a handful of counts. The chain is built from TRBV6-5 and TRBJ2-1; no reliable D call. Looked up from germline, CDR1 is MNHEY and CDR2 is SVGAGI. Trimming stripped 6 bases from V and 9 bases from J, with 12 bases between. The CDR3 has 12 amino acids. The CDR3 reads CASSPRWGEQFF. The CDR3 nucleotides are TGTGCCAGCAGCCCAAGGTGGGGTGAGCAGTTCTTC.

The genes are TRBV6-1 and TRBJ2-7, with 7 bases matching TRBD1. The V gene's germline CDR1 is MNHNS and CDR2 SASEGT. This CDR3 spans 14 amino acids. V was pared by 5 bases and J by 2 bases, with 6 bases of the junction left unmatched. The CDR3 sequence is CASSNRDSTYEQYF. The CDR3 DNA is TGTGCCAGCAGTAACCGGGACAGTACCTACGAGCAGTACTTC.

This chain links TRBV5-1 with TRBJ2-3, with 13 nucleotides matching TRBD2. Trimming took 3 bases from V and 2 from J; bases not matched to a gene: 3. Looked up from germline, CDR1 is SGHRS and CDR2 is YFSETQ. This CDR3 is 16 amino acids long. In DNA form, the CDR3 reads TGCGCCAGCAGCTGGGGACTAGCGGGATTCACAGATACGCAGTATTTT. Translated, it gives CASSWGLAGFTDTQYF.

The chain carries TRBV18 and TRBJ2-7; D not certain. V shed 1 base and J shed 5 bases, with 3 bases lying between them. CDR1 is KGHSH and CDR2 is LQKENI in the germline V gene. The CDR3 is 11 residues long. Written as DNA, the CDR3 is TGTGCCAGCTCACCACAGAACGAGCAGTACTTC. Amino acids: CASSPQNEQYF.

To note about this clone: This CDR3 is also generated by other DNA sequences in the sample. The V gene is TRBV6-5, the J gene TRBJ2-1; 12 positions agree with TRBD2. The J segment lost 5 bases and the V segment lost 1 base, leaving 0 bases of the junction unmatched. This CDR3 contains 15 residues. Germline loops: CDR1 MNHEY, CDR2 SVGAGI. Here the CDR3 DNA reads TGTGCCAGCAGTTACTGGACTAGCGGGAACAATGAGCAGTTCTTC. Its protein is CASSYWTSGNNEQFF.

V is TRBV6-6 and J is TRBJ1-6; the D gene is possibly TRBD1 (6 bases). This CDR3 comprises 14 residues. The ends were cut back, 7 bases at V and 7 bases at J, with 14 bases in the middle. In germline, CDR1 is MNHNY, CDR2 SVGAGI (reference sequence). CDR3: CASNLQGPNSPLHF. CDR3 bases: TGTGCCAGCAACCTCCAGGGGCCGAATTCACCCCTCCACTTT.

This chain connects TRBV7-8 to TRBJ2-3; D is undetermined. From germline, CDR1 is SGHVS and CDR2 FQNEAQ. The CDR3 is 13 amino acids. The ends were cut back, 8 bases at V and 1 base at J, with 10 bases in the middle. Written as DNA, the CDR3 is TGTGCCAGCCACGGCTCGGGCACAGATACGCAGTATTTT. It codes for CASHGSGTDTQYF.